The 22 T cell receptor beta chains below were found in one sample sequenced in a study of cytomegalovirus exposure and HLA in healthy donors (dated by TCRdb to 2017 to 2019). Library creation used the immunoSEQ multiplex PCR assay. The multiplex PCR relied on a mix of 60 forward primers for TCR Vbeta segments and 13 reverse primers for TCR Jbeta segments. The source is immuneACCESS, and TCRdb retained only in-frame sequences with V and J called. Part of the clones is not carried over; for the studies checked, unresolved V genes explain less than half of this, and the remainder is unexplained. A total of about 200,000 clones appear in this sample, more than 65% of them only once. The top ten clonotypes cover roughly 1.6% of the sample. Material: PBMCs. The receptors here all came from a man in his fifties or sixties in good health and CMV-seronegative.

The rearrangement uses TRBV27 and TRBJ2-1; D might be TRBD1 (6 bases). The CDR3 contains 16 residues. Trimming removed 3 bases at V and 7 bases at J, with 19 bases between. CDR1 and CDR2 (germline): MNHEY, SMNVEV (reference sequence). CDR3 protein: CASSFGPALGANEQFF. Written as DNA, the CDR3 is TGTGCCAGCAGTTTTGGGCCGGCGCTGGGGGCTAATGAGCAGTTCTTC.

V is TRBV10-3 and J is TRBJ1-1; 10 positions match TRBD1. Unmatched junction bases numbered 6, after V lost 3 bases and J lost 5 bases. Germline V gives CDR1 ENHRY, CDR2 SYGVKD. The CDR3 is made up of 15 amino acids. CDR3 amino acids: CAISDRTGGYTEAFF. The CDR3 DNA reads TGTGCCATCAGTGATCGGACAGGGGGTTATACTGAAGCTTTCTTT.

This sequence joins TRBV2 and TRBJ2-4; 9 bases are a match to TRBD1. Trimming cost V 5 bases and J 8 bases; bases outside gene matches: 7. The CDR3 sequence is 14 residues long. Germline-derived CDR1 and CDR2 are SNHLY and FYNNEI. The chain's CDR3 is CASSHRDREDIQYF. CDR3 nucleotide sequence: TGTGCCAGCAGTCACCGGGACAGGGAGGACATTCAGTACTTC.

The rearrangement uses TRBV29-1 and TRBJ2-5, with 13 nucleotides matching TRBD2. V shed 7 bases and J 2 bases; nucleotides not matched to a gene: 7. Germline V CDR1 and CDR2: SQVTM, ANQGSEA. This CDR3 has 15 amino acids. CDR3 amino acids: CSAPGTSGKQETQYF. Here the CDR3 DNA reads TGCAGCGCTCCGGGGACTAGCGGGAAACAAGAGACCCAGTACTTC.

The chain couples TRBV9 to TRBJ1-1; perhaps TRBD1 as D (6 bases). The V end was cut by 4 bases, the J end by 1 base, with 11 bases between. CDR1 and CDR2 (germline): SGDLS, YYNGEE. The CDR3 length is 14 residues. DNA of the CDR3: TGTGCCAGCAGCCCTCGGACAGCGAACACTGAAGCTTTCTTT. Its protein is CASSPRTANTEAFF.

The rearrangement joins TRBV25-1 to TRBJ1-2; 9 bases line up with TRBD1. Trimming removed 4 bases from V and 4 bases from J; junction bases left unmatched: 7. This CDR3 has 15 amino acids. Germline V lookup: CDR1 MGHDK, CDR2 SYGVNS. The CDR3 reads CASSGPGQGVYGYTF. Here the CDR3 DNA reads TGTGCCAGCAGTGGGCCGGGACAGGGAGTCTATGGCTACACCTTC.

This chain connects TRBV2 to TRBJ1-5; possible D gene TRBD1, 5 bases. The germline gives CDR1 SNHLY, CDR2 FYNNEI. This CDR3 has 16 residues. Trimming left V 7 bases short and J 0 bases short, with 16 bases between. The CDR3 DNA sequence: TGTGCCAGCATGCGGGGGTCAGACAATAGCAATCAGCCCCAGCATTTT. Its protein product is CASMRGSDNSNQPQHF.

The CDR3 region has the DNA TGTGCCAGCAGCGCCAGACTAGCGGGGACCTCCACAGATACGCAGTATTTT. The encoded protein is CASSARLAGTSTDTQYF. V and J are TRBV9 and TRBJ2-3; 11 bases are shared with TRBD2. V lost 3 bases to trimming and J lost 2 bases; unmatched junction nucleotides: 8. This CDR3 has 17 residues. Germline CDR1 SGDLS, CDR2 YYNGEE.

The chain employs TRBV7-2 and TRBJ2-7; TRBD2 might be the D (6 bases). Trimming left V 3 bases short and J 6 bases short, with 15 bases between. Germline CDR1 is SGHTA and CDR2 is FQGNSA. This CDR3 is built from 14 residues. The CDR3 loop is CASSFETRISEQYF. CDR3 coding DNA: TGTGCCAGCAGCTTTGAGACTAGGATCAGCGAGCAGTACTTC.

Here the CDR3 reads CASSWTGLEQYF. As DNA, the CDR3 is TGCGCCAGCAGCTGGACAGGGCTCGAGCAGTACTTC. V usage is TRBV5-1 and J usage is TRBJ2-7; 8 nucleotides match TRBD1. The germline V gene encodes CDR1 SGHRS and CDR2 YFSETQ. Trimming removed 3 bases from V and 6 bases from J; junction bases left unmatched: 2. This CDR3 contains 12 residues.

This clone has just one count. The chain uses TRBV27 and TRBJ2-5; TRBD1 matches 10 bases. Looked up from germline, CDR1 is MNHEY and CDR2 is SMNVEV (reference sequence). The CDR3 contains 14 residues. J gave up 11 bases and V 3 bases, and 9 bases lay outside the gene matches. CDR3 bases: TGTGCCAGCAGTTTTGGGACAGGGGCCGGAGAGCAGTACTTC. As protein: CASSFGTGAGEQYF.

The V and J genes are TRBV29-1 and TRBJ2-7; TRBD1 might be the D (6 bases). The CDR3 has 11 amino acids. Germline CDR1 SQVTM, CDR2 ANQGSEA. V was pared by 7 bases and J by 2 bases, with 9 bases between. The CDR3 region is CSAGQAYEQYF. In DNA, the CDR3 is TGCAGCGCGGGACAAGCCTACGAGCAGTACTTC.

This chain joins TRBV7-9 and TRBJ2-3; 11 positions match TRBD2. The junction had 10 bases not matched to a gene; V was cut back by 5 bases and J by 3 bases. Germline assignment: CDR1 SEHNR and CDR2 FQNEAQ (reference sequence). This CDR3 contains 17 residues. The CDR3 sequence is CASSQGSTSGSTDTQYF. Here the CDR3 DNA reads TGTGCCAGCAGCCAGGGCTCCACTAGCGGGAGTACAGATACGCAGTATTTT.

The chain recombines TRBV27 with TRBJ2-7; 9 bases are a match to TRBD1. The CDR3 consists of 15 residues. Looked up from germline, CDR1 is MNHEY and CDR2 is SMNVEV (reference sequence). J was trimmed by 4 bases and V by 6 bases; bases with no gene match: 10. CDR3 amino acids: CASRPAGTGLYEQYF. In DNA, the CDR3 is TGTGCCAGCAGGCCCGCCGGGACAGGGCTGTACGAGCAGTACTTC.

This clone appeared once. The V call is TRBV5-1, the J call TRBJ2-2; 8 bases are a match to TRBD1. Per the germline V gene, CDR1 is SGHRS and CDR2 is YFSETQ. V was clipped by 4 bases and J by 5 bases; unmatched bases: 7. This CDR3 spans 15 amino acids. CDR3: CASSDQGAPTGELFF. The CDR3 DNA reads as TGCGCCAGCAGCGATCAGGGGGCGCCTACCGGGGAGCTGTTTTTT.

This chain uses TRBV18 with TRBJ1-5; D is ambiguous. This CDR3 is built from 15 residues. The V and J ends lost 3 bases and 1 base respectively, with 10 bases between them. Germline V gene sequence: CDR1 KGHSH, CDR2 LQKENI. CDR3 nucleotide sequence: TGTGCCAGCTCACCTCTTGGGGAGAGCAATCAGCCCCAGCATTTT. Translated, it gives CASSPLGESNQPQHF.

The gene calls are TRBV18 and TRBJ1-1, with 7 bases identical to TRBD1. The germline gives CDR1 KGHSH, CDR2 LQKENI. CDR3 length: 15 residues. After removal of 4 bases from V and 0 bases from J, the junction contained 5 bases not matched to a gene. The CDR3 is CASSLRQGVNTEAFF. The CDR3 coding sequence is TGTGCCAGCTCACTTAGACAGGGAGTGAACACTGAAGCTTTCTTT.

J is TRBJ1-3 and V is TRBV11-2; 8 nucleotides match TRBD1. Germline-derived CDR1 and CDR2 are SGHAT and FQNNGV. The V segment lost 1 base and the J segment 4 bases; nucleotides outside the gene matches: 3. The CDR3 spans 15 residues. The CDR3 reads CASSLGQGSGNTIYF. DNA of the CDR3: TGTGCCAGCAGCTTAGGACAGGGGTCCGGAAACACCATATATTTT.

In regard to this clone: The same CDR3 arises from other DNA sequences in this sample as well. J is TRBJ2-6 and V is TRBV2, with TRBD1 matching 9 bases. This CDR3 has 14 amino acids. Unmatched junction bases numbered 4, after V lost 9 bases and J lost 4 bases. Germline V gene sequence: CDR1 SNHLY, CDR2 FYNNEI. The CDR3 coding sequence is TGTGCCAGTAGGACAGGGGCCGGGGCCAACGTCCTGACTTTC. This encodes CASRTGAGANVLTF.

This clone was counted between two and nine times. The chain has TRBV2 and TRBJ2-5; D not certain. The CDR3 is 10 amino acids. Trimming removed 7 bases at V and 3 bases at J, with 3 bases between. Looked up from germline, CDR1 is SNHLY and CDR2 is FYNNEI. This chain's CDR3 is CASNKETQYF. DNA for the CDR3: TGTGCCAGCAATAAAGAGACCCAGTACTTC.

This clone was seen just once. The V call is TRBV7-2, the J call TRBJ2-3; 9 bases line up with TRBD2. J lost 1 base, V lost 5 bases, and 10 bases had no gene match. Germline CDR1 and CDR2: SGHTA and FQGNSA. This CDR3 region has 17 residues. The CDR3 nucleotides read TGTGCCAGCAGCCCCCGCAGTAGCGGGAGAGGCACAGATACGCAGTATTTT. Amino acid sequence: CASSPRSSGRGTDTQYF.

With respect to this clone: Other DNA sequences in the same sample also yield this CDR3. The chain recombines TRBV6-5 with TRBJ1-1; 9 nucleotides align to TRBD1. Germline CDR1 is MNHEY and CDR2 is SVGAGI. Trimming cost V 4 bases and J 4 bases; bases outside gene matches: 1. The CDR3 length is 13 residues. In DNA, the CDR3 is TGTGCCAGCAGTTTGGGACAGGGCACTGAAGCTTTCTTT. Translating it yields CASSLGQGTEAFF.